This is a list of T cell receptor beta chains from one sample in a study of blood T cell repertoires in COVID-19. The data were produced by immunoSEQ multiplex PCR, yet TCRdb's version contains in-frame clones alone and is incomplete. The table lists roughly 30,000 clones, 80% to 90% of them singletons. Sequencing was carried out using peripheral blood. These receptors all come from a human donor in a cohort sampled during active COVID-19. CDR3s include the opening cysteine and the closing phenylalanine or tryptophan. The order of the fields is clone size, CDR3 length, J gene, D gene, V gene, CDR3 protein, CDR3 DNA. D genes are given only for firm matches. Only part of the rows carry a size: once, few, many, or a class if the clone is expanded.

. 18 TRBJ2-6 . TRBV14 CASSQTRALRSGANVLTF TGTGCCAGCAGCCAGACCAGGGCGCTACGCTCTGGGGCCAACGTCCTGACTTTC
once 14 TRBJ2-7 . TRBV7-2 CASSLYNPGYEQYF TGTGCCAGCAGCTTATACAATCCGGGCTACGAGCAGTACTTC
. 14 TRBJ2-3 TRBD2 TRBV29-1 CSVGLGGSTDTQYF TGCAGCGTAGGACTAGGAGGGAGCACAGATACGCAGTATTTT
. 13 TRBJ2-7 . TRBV5-4 CASSGSWSSGEYF TGTGCCAGCAGCGGCAGTTGGAGCTCAGGGGAGTACTTC
. 14 TRBJ2-7 . TRBV6-1 CASSDRGDPYEQYF TGTGCCAGCAGTGACAGGGGGGACCCCTACGAGCAGTACTTC
. 15 TRBJ2-5 . TRBV27 CASSLLASVVETQYF TGTGCCAGCAGTTTACTCGCGTCGGTGGTGGAGACCCAGTACTTC
. 13 TRBJ1-4 . TRBV3-1/TRBV3-2 CASSPGQGEKLFF TGTGCCAGCAGCCCCGGTCAGGGCGAAAAACTGTTTTTT
once 16 TRBJ1-6 TRBD1 TRBV5-1 CASSDPTGGMDSPLHF TGCGCCAGCAGCGACCCGACAGGGGGTATGGATTCACCCCTCCACTTT
. 12 TRBJ2-7 TRBD1 TRBV6-5 CASGQGNYEQYF TGTGCCAGCGGACAGGGGAACTACGAGCAGTACTTC
. 16 TRBJ2-5 . TRBV7-2 CASSLVMGPPYGTQYF TGTGCCAGCAGCTTAGTAATGGGGCCTCCTTATGGGACCCAGTACTTC
. 14 TRBJ1-1 TRBD1 TRBV2 CASSQNRGNTEAFF TGTGCCAGCAGTCAAAACAGGGGGAACACTGAAGCTTTCTTT
. 15 TRBJ2-4 TRBD1 TRBV6-5 CASTRRGEMGQGVYF TGTGCCAGCACACGAAGGGGAGAAATGGGACAGGGAGTATACTTC
. 15 TRBJ2-7 . TRBV3-1/TRBV3-2 CASSQDWGSGVEQYF TGTGCCAGCAGCCAAGATTGGGGATCAGGGGTCGAGCAGTACTTC
. 14 TRBJ1-4 . TRBV3-1/TRBV3-2 CASSPLSTNEKLFF TGTGCCAGCAGCCCACTTTCAACTAATGAAAAACTGTTTTTT
. 12 TRBJ2-5 . TRBV2 CASSEQGETQYF TGTGCCAGCAGTGAACAGGGTGAGACCCAGTACTTC
. 14 TRBJ1-1 TRBD1 TRBV9 CASSAGTGDTEAFF TGTGCCAGCAGCGCCGGGACAGGGGACACTGAAGCTTTCTTT
. 13 TRBJ1-2 . TRBV15 CATSRDPGLGYTF TGTGCCACCAGCAGAGATCCTGGTCTAGGCTACACCTTC
once 14 TRBJ2-7 . TRBV27 CASSYSTAGYEQYF TGTGCCAGCAGTTACTCGACAGCTGGATACGAGCAGTACTTC
. 14 TRBJ1-5 . TRBV5-6 CASSRSWGNQPQHF TGTGCCAGCAGCCGGAGCTGGGGCAATCAGCCCCAGCATTTT
. 15 TRBJ1-1 TRBD1 TRBV5-1 CASSSLTGRNTEAFF TGCGCCAGCAGCTCACTGACAGGGCGGAACACTGAAGCTTTCTTT